This T cell receptor beta chain was observed in a study of human CD8 memory T cell subsets. Study-wide points: According to Chao1 estimates, stem-like memory T cells seemed more diverse than precursor exhausted T cells were. Sequencing was confined to T cell receptor beta chains in the study.

Comments on this clonotype: Its antigen is not identified.

In germline, CDR1 is MNHEY, CDR2 SVGAGI. The CDR3 is 15 amino acids. Total CD8+ T cells were enriched by a separation that was negative and magnetic. Production of TCR beta libraries used UMI-labeled 5' RACE as the method. TCRdb re-called the 5' RACE reads; every CDR3 protein appears as one record, without DNA. The sample totals 9,000 to 15,000 distinct CDR3 sequences. This receptor was obtained from a human donor in good health. Sequencing was performed on CD8+ T cells from PBMCs. V gene TRBV6-5 combines with J gene TRBJ2-1; the TCRdb call, TRBD2, lacks DNA for checking. CDR3 sequence reads: CASSYLGLVGDEQFF.